This entry lists 28 T cell receptor beta chains sequenced from one sample in a study of cytomegalovirus exposure and HLA in healthy donors. The PCR had 60 Vbeta and 13 Jbeta primers. TCRdb keeps only in-frame clones here, not all; method: immunoSEQ multiplex PCR. The data show about 180,000 clones, 60% to 80% seen once. Sequenced input: PBMCs. These receptors all stem from a man between 40 and 49 years old in good health and CMV-seropositive.

The chain couples TRBV13 to TRBJ2-2, with 11 bases aligning to TRBD1. Germline CDR1 and CDR2: PRHDT and FYEKMQ (reference sequence). J lost 0 bases, V lost 3 bases, and 9 bases had no gene match. The CDR3 has 19 amino acids. CDR3 DNA: TGTGCCAGCAGCTTCATTTTGGACAGGGGGCGTCCGAACACCGGGGAGCTGTTTTTT. Protein: CASSFILDRGRPNTGELFF.

There are a few counts of this clone. This chain connects TRBV5-1 to TRBJ2-7; 8 bases match TRBD2. CDR3 size: 16 residues. Germline trimming cut 0 bases from V and 0 bases from J; bases unmatched to any gene: 5. Germline CDR1 SGHRS, CDR2 YFSETQ. The DNA for the CDR3 is TGCGCCAGCAGCTTGGCTCCGCGGGAGGCCTCCTACGAGCAGTACTTC. As protein: CASSLAPREASYEQYF.

V and J are TRBV7-9 and TRBJ2-7, with 8 bases that match TRBD2. The V gene's germline CDR1 is SEHNR and CDR2 FQNEAQ (reference sequence). J gave up 4 bases and V 5 bases, and 13 bases lay outside the gene matches. The CDR3 is 16 residues long. The CDR3 bases are TGTGCCAGCAGCCGCTCAGCCAGCGGGAGTGGGTACGAGCAGTACTTC. Its protein product is CASSRSASGSGYEQYF.

J is TRBJ2-2 and V is TRBV2, with 10 bases lining up with TRBD2. The CDR3 is 15 residues long. V shed 7 bases and J 5 bases; nucleotides not matched to a gene: 7. Germline lookup yields CDR1 SNHLY and CDR2 FYNNEI. The CDR3 loop is CASKRLAGGTGELFF. The CDR3 nucleotides read TGTGCCAGCAAGCGACTAGCGGGCGGTACCGGGGAGCTGTTTTTT.

The chain carries TRBV30 and TRBJ1-1; 9 bases are a match to TRBD1. Germline CDR1 reads GTSNPN; CDR2 reads SVGIG (reference sequence). V lost 3 bases to trimming and J lost 1 base; unmatched junction nucleotides: 3. The CDR3 length is 14 residues. The CDR3 loop is CAWSEQGANTEAFF. For the CDR3, the DNA is TGTGCCTGGAGCGAACAGGGGGCGAACACTGAAGCTTTCTTT.

This chain joins TRBV7-8 and TRBJ2-7; a possible D gene is TRBD1 (5 bases). V was cut by 5 bases and J by 1 base, with 15 bases left in between. Germline values: CDR1 SGHVS, CDR2 FQNEAQ. This CDR3 contains 15 residues. In DNA, the CDR3 is TGTGCCAGCAGCCAAAATACAGGTAGATCCTACGAGCAGTACTTC. Translating gives CASSQNTGRSYEQYF. Complete variable domain (other parts from reference TRBV7-8 and TRBJ2-7): GAGVSQSPRYKVAKRGQDVALRCDPISGHVSLFWYQQALGQGPEFLTYFQNEAQLDKSGLPSDRFFAERPEGSVSTLKIQRTQQEDSAVYLCASSQNTGRSYEQYFGPGTRLTVT.

This chain links TRBV4-1 with TRBJ2-7; TRBD1 aligns across 7 bases. The CDR3 totals 14 residues. CDR1 and CDR2 from the germline V gene are MGHRA and YSYEKL. V lost 3 bases and J lost 3; bases outside the gene matches: 5. In DNA, the CDR3 is TGCGCCAGCAGCCAGGGACAGTCTCTCTACGAGCAGTACTTC. Its protein product is CASSQGQSLYEQYF.

The count of this clone is one. This CDR3 reads CASSLRYEQYF. The DNA of the CDR3 is TGTGCCAGCAGTCTGAGGTACGAGCAGTACTTC. V usage is TRBV25-1 and J usage is TRBJ2-7; no definite D call. V was clipped by 5 bases and J by 4 bases, with 6 bases between them. Germline V gives CDR1 MGHDK, CDR2 SYGVNS. CDR3 length: 11 amino acids.

The chain links TRBV29-1 to TRBJ1-2, with a tentative D call TRBD1 (6 bases). This CDR3 has 12 residues. Germline V gene data show CDR1 as SQVTM and CDR2 as ANQGSEA. The V and J ends lost 5 bases and 4 bases respectively, with 11 bases between them. The CDR3 here is CSVWTESYGYTF. DNA for the CDR3: TGCAGCGTTTGGACAGAGAGCTATGGCTACACCTTC.

This clone was picked up a small number of times. The rearrangement links TRBV7-3 to TRBJ2-1, with 12 bases fitting TRBD2. The CDR3 totals 15 residues. The ends lost 4 bases at V and 4 bases at J; junction bases unmatched: 2. The V gene's germline CDR1 is SGHTA and CDR2 FQGTGA. CDR3 in amino acids: CASSSLAGGYNEQFF. In DNA, the CDR3 is TGTGCCAGCAGCTCCCTAGCGGGAGGGTACAATGAGCAGTTCTTC.

The rearrangement joins TRBV5-1 to TRBJ1-3; 8 bases line up with TRBD1. The V gene end was trimmed by 5 bases and the J gene end by 0 bases; junction bases not matched to a gene: 4. The CDR3 totals 15 residues. Germline V gene sequence: CDR1 SGHRS, CDR2 YFSETQ. CDR3 amino acids: CASRDDRGSGNTIYF. CDR3 sequence (DNA): TGCGCCAGCAGGGACGACAGGGGCTCTGGAAACACCATATATTTT.

This chain links TRBV11-2 with TRBJ2-5; the match to TRBD1 covers 10 bases. Germline loops: CDR1 SGHAT, CDR2 FQNNGV. The junction had 5 bases not matched to a gene; V was cut back by 3 bases and J by 4 bases. This CDR3 is 15 amino acids long. The CDR3 sequence: CASSLTGQGRETQYF. DNA for the CDR3: TGTGCCAGCAGCTTGACGGGACAGGGGAGAGAGACCCAGTACTTC.

The genes are TRBV29-1 and TRBJ1-4, with D possibly TRBD1 on 5 matching bases. CDR3 length equals 12 residues. Deletions cut 7 bases from V and 6 bases from J, with 12 bases between. CDR1 and CDR2 (germline): SQVTM, ANQGSEA. The CDR3 region is CSAPGDDEKLFF. In DNA form, the CDR3 reads TGCAGCGCGCCGGGGGACGATGAAAAACTGTTTTTT.

The V call is TRBV6-5, the J call TRBJ2-7, with D perhaps TRBD2 (6 bases). Looked up from germline, CDR1 is MNHEY and CDR2 is SVGAGI. The CDR3 is 14 amino acids. Trimming took 2 bases from V and 2 from J, leaving 10 bases between them. The DNA of the CDR3 is TGTGCCAGCAGTTACAGTGGAGGGACCTACGAGCAGTACTTC. As protein: CASSYSGGTYEQYF.

Concerning this clone itself: A junction end diverges from the germline sequence, so it may reflect a read error. V and J are TRBV6-1 and TRBJ1-3; D not certain. The germline gives CDR1 MNHNS, CDR2 SASEGT. The CDR3 consists of 14 residues. The CDR3 protein is CASSEASLGDTIYF. As DNA, the CDR3 is TGTGCCAGCAGTGAAGCCTCCCTTGGAGACACCATATATTTT.

This clone was seen a handful of times. The genes are TRBV18 and TRBJ1-1, with D possibly matching TRBD1 (5 bases). The CDR3 runs to 15 residues. V lost 3 bases, J lost 6 bases, and 17 bases lay in between. Looked up from germline, CDR1 is KGHSH and CDR2 is LQKENI. The CDR3 is CASSPNGHSGSEAFF. CDR3 bases: TGTGCCAGCTCACCCAACGGACATTCGGGTTCTGAAGCTTTCTTT.

The rearrangement links TRBV11-2 to TRBJ2-7, with 11 bases matching TRBD1. CDR3 size: 15 residues. Germline V gives CDR1 SGHAT, CDR2 FQNNGV. Losses at the gene ends were 5 bases for V and 2 bases for J; bases not matched to a gene: 5. The chain's CDR3 is CASSRGTGGAYEQYF. The CDR3 nucleotides read TGTGCCAGCAGCCGAGGGACAGGGGGTGCCTACGAGCAGTACTTC.

The chain is built from TRBV28 and TRBJ1-2; D is perhaps TRBD1 (6 bases). Trimming took off 7 bases at V and 6 bases at J, with 15 bases between the two ends. The CDR3 length is 13 residues. Germline CDR1 and CDR2: MDHEN and SYDVKM. The CDR3 loop reads CASTQGRADGYTF. In nucleotides, the CDR3 is TGTGCCAGCACCCAGGGGAGGGCGGATGGCTACACCTTC.

Here the CDR3 reads CASHRAPSNQPQHF. The DNA of the CDR3 is TGTGCCAGCCACAGGGCCCCTAGCAATCAGCCCCAGCATTTT. The rearrangement uses TRBV28 and TRBJ1-5, with D possibly being TRBD1 (6 bases). Trimming stripped 8 bases from V and 0 bases from J, with 11 bases between. Per germline, CDR1 MDHEN and CDR2 SYDVKM. The length of the CDR3 is 14 residues.

This chain connects TRBV6-5 to TRBJ2-1; 10 positions agree with TRBD2. V dropped 5 bases and J dropped 4; count of bases not matched to a gene: 5. Germline V gene data show CDR1 as MNHEY and CDR2 as SVGAGI. This CDR3 comprises 15 residues. The CDR3 loop is CASSRASGGYNEQFF. For the CDR3, the DNA is TGTGCCAGCAGTCGAGCTAGCGGGGGATACAATGAGCAGTTCTTC.

The rearrangement uses TRBV18 and TRBJ2-3; tentatively, D is TRBD2 (6 bases). CDR1 and CDR2 from the germline V gene are KGHSH and LQKENI. The CDR3 is 17 amino acids. Trimming stripped 4 bases from V and 0 bases from J, with 17 bases between. CDR3 residues: CASSHSETSFSTDTQYF. The CDR3 DNA reads as TGTGCCAGCTCACACTCTGAGACTAGTTTTAGCACAGATACGCAGTATTTT.

The chain joins TRBV18 to TRBJ2-1, with 11 bases matching TRBD1. Per the germline V gene, CDR1 is KGHSH and CDR2 is LQKENI. The V segment lost 4 bases and the J segment 8 bases; nucleotides outside the gene matches: 1. This CDR3 has 13 amino acids. DNA of the CDR3: TGTGCCAGCTCACGGACAGGGGGCGATGAGCAGTTCTTC. Its translation is CASSRTGGDEQFF.

The chain links TRBV12-5 to TRBJ1-2; D unresolved. The CDR3 extends over 14 amino acids. Germline CDR1 and CDR2: LGHNT and FRNRAP. The V end lost 1 base, the J end lost 2 bases, and 8 bases lay between the germline ends. The CDR3 reads CASGLDGGNYGYTF. As DNA, the CDR3 is TGTGCTAGTGGTTTGGATGGAGGGAACTATGGCTACACCTTC.

The chain is built from TRBV7-2 and TRBJ1-5; the D is unclear. Germline V gives CDR1 SGHTA, CDR2 FQGNSA. Trimming cost V 3 bases and J 4 bases, with 4 bases left between them. This CDR3 region has 12 residues. This CDR3 reads CASSFRNQPQHF. As DNA, the CDR3 is TGTGCCAGCAGCTTTAGAAATCAGCCCCAGCATTTT.

In DNA form, the CDR3 reads TGTGCCAGCTCACCCGTTGTCACAGATACGCAGTATTTT. This gives the protein CASSPVVTDTQYF. The V gene is TRBV18, the J gene TRBJ2-3; D gene unclear. Germline CDR1 is KGHSH and CDR2 is LQKENI. Trimming left V 3 bases short and J 2 bases short, with 6 bases between. The CDR3 covers 13 residues.

This clone was observed a few times. The chain uses TRBV7-9 and TRBJ2-7; the match to TRBD1 covers 7 bases. After removal of 6 bases from V and 0 bases from J, the junction contained 5 bases not matched to a gene. There are 14 residues in the CDR3. Germline lookup yields CDR1 SEHNR and CDR2 FQNEAQ (reference sequence). This CDR3 is CASSHDRASYEQYF. The CDR3 DNA reads as TGTGCCAGCAGTCACGACAGGGCCTCCTACGAGCAGTACTTC.

The V gene is TRBV6-5, the J gene TRBJ1-5; the D gene is possibly TRBD1 (6 bases). V was clipped by 4 bases and J by 0 bases, with 7 bases between them. Germline assignment: CDR1 MNHEY and CDR2 SVGAGI. The CDR3 spans 14 residues. The DNA for the CDR3 is TGTGCCAGCAGTTTAGGGGGTAGCAATCAGCCCCAGCATTTT. It codes for CASSLGGSNQPQHF.

This chain joins TRBV12-5 and TRBJ1-5; D is ambiguous. Trimming took off 0 bases at V and 4 bases at J, with 13 bases between the two ends. In germline, CDR1 is LGHNT, CDR2 FRNRAP. This CDR3 comprises 16 residues. Written as DNA, the CDR3 is TGTGCTAGTGGTTTGGTACTTGGACGGGAAAATCAGCCCCAGCATTTT. It codes for CASGLVLGRENQPQHF.